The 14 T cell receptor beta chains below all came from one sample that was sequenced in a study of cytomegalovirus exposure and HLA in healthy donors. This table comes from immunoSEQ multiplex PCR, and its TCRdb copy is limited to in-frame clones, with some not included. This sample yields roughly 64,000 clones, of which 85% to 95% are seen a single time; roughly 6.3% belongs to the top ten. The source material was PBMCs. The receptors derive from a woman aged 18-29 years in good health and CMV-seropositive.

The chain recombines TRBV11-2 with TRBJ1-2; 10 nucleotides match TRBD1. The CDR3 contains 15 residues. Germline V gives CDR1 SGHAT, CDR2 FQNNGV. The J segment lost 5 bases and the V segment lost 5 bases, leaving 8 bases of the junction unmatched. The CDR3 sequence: CASSRDRGRGYGYTF. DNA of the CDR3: TGTGCCAGCAGCCGGGACAGGGGCAGAGGGTATGGCTACACCTTC.

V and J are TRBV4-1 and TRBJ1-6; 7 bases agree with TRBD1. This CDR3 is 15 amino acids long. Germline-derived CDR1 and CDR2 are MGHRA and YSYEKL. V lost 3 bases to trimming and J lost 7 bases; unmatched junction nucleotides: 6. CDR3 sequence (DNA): TGCGCCAGCAGCCAGTCGACAGGGAAAAATTCACCCCTCCACTTT. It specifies CASSQSTGKNSPLHF.

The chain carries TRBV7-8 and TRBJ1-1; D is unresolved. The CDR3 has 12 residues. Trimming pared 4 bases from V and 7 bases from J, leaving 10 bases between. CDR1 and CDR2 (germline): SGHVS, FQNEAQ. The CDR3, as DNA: TGTGCCAGCAGCTCTGGGCGGGGTGAAGCTTTCTTT. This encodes CASSSGRGEAFF.

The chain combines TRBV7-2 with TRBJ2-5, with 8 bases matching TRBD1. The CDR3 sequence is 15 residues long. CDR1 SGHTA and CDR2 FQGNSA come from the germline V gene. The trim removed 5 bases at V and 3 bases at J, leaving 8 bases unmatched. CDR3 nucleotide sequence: TGTGCCAGCAGCCAATGGGGACAGGCGAAAGAGACCCAGTACTTC. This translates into CASSQWGQAKETQYF. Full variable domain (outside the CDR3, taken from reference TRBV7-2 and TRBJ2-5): GAGVSQSPSNKVTEKGKDVELRCDPISGHTALYWYRQSLGQGLEFLIYFQGNSAPDKSGLPSDRFSAERTGGSVSTLTIQRTQQEDSAVYLCASSQWGQAKETQYFGPGTRLLVL.

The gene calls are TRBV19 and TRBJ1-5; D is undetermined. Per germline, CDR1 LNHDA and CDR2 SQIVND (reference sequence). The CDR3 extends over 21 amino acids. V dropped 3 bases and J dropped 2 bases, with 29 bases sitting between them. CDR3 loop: CASSMLWGTVRRRMGNQPQHF. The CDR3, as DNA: TGTGCCAGTAGTATGTTATGGGGTACAGTGCGGCGGAGGATGGGCAATCAGCCCCAGCATTTT.

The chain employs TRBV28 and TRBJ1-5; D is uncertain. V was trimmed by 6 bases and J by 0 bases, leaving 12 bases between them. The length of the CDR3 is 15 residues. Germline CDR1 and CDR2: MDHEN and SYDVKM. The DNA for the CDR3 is TGTGCCAGCAGATCGGTCGGGGATAGCAATCAGCCCCAGCATTTT. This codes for CASRSVGDSNQPQHF.

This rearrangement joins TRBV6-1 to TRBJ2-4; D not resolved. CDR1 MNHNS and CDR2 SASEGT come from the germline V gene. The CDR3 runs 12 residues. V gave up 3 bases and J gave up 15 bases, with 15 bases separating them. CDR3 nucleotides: TGTGCCAGCAGTGAGTTATCTAAAACTCTGTACTTC. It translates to CASSELSKTLYF.

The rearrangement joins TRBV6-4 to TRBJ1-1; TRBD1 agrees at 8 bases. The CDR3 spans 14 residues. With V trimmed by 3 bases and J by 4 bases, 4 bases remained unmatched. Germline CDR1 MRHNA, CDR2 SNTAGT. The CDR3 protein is CASSEKQGGTEAFF. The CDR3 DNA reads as TGTGCCAGCAGTGAAAAACAGGGGGGCACTGAAGCTTTCTTT.

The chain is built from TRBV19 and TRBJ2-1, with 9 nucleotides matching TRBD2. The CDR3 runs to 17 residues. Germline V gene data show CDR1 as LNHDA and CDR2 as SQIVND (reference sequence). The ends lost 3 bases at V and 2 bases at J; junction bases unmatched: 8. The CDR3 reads CASSIGSGGTTYNEQFF. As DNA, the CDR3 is TGTGCCAGTAGTATCGGTAGCGGGGGAACAACCTACAATGAGCAGTTCTTC.

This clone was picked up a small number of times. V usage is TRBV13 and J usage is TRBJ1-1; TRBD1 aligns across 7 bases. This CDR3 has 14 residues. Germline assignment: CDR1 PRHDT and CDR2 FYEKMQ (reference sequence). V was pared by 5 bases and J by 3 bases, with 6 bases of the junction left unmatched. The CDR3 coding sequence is TGTGCCAGCAGCCCCAGGGGGAGTCACACTGAAGCTTTCTTT. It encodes CASSPRGSHTEAFF.

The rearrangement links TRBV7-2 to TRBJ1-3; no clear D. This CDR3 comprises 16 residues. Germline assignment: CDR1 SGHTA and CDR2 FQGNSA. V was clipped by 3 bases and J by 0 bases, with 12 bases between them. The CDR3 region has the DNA TGTGCCAGCAGCTTGGCCCGTTGGAGCTCTGGAAACACCATATATTTT. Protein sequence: CASSLARWSSGNTIYF. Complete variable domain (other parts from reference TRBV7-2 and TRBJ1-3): GAGVSQSPSNKVTEKGKDVELRCDPISGHTALYWYRQSLGQGLEFLIYFQGNSAPDKSGLPSDRFSAERTGGSVSTLTIQRTQQEDSAVYLCASSLARWSSGNTIYFGEGSWLTVV.

This CDR3 reads CATPRRSSDGANVLTF. CDR3 nucleotide sequence: TGTGCCACCCCGCGGAGGTCGAGCGACGGGGCCAACGTCCTGACTTTC. The chain carries TRBV2 and TRBJ2-6; weak D call: TRBD2 (5 bases). CDR1 and CDR2 (germline): SNHLY, FYNNEI. This CDR3 is 16 amino acids long. Trimming removed 10 bases from V and 4 bases from J, with 20 bases in between.

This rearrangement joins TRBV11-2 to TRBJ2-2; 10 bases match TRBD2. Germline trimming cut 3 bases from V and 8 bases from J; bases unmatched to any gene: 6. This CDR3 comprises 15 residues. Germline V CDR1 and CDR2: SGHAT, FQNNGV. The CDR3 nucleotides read TGTGCCAGCAGCTTCTCTAGCGGGAGTTTTGGGGAGCTGTTTTTT. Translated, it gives CASSFSSGSFGELFF.

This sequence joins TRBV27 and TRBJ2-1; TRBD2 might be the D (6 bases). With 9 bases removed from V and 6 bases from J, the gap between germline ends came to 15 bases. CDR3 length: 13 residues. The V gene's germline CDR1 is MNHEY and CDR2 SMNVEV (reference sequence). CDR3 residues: CARERGGFNEQFF. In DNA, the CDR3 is TGTGCCAGGGAAAGGGGAGGTTTCAATGAGCAGTTCTTC.